Following are 6 T cell receptor beta chains from one sample sequenced in a study of shared clonotypes between healthy human individuals. Only in-frame clones appear in the TCRdb table, and some are missing; sequencing was by immunoSEQ multiplex PCR. This table has some 2,100,000 clones, 85% to 95% appearing once. Naive CD8 cells lacked CD45RO and underwent positive selection for CCR7, leaving out terminally differentiated effector memory CD45RA+ cells. Sequencing input: naive CD8+ T cells from PBMCs. The origin of the receptors is a man between 18 and 35 years old in good health. Some clones in this sample may be carry-over from other donors' samples.

As to this clone: The sample has other DNA sequences that encode this CDR3 too. The chain is built from TRBV7-9 and TRBJ2-7; D remains ambiguous. The germline gives CDR1 SEHNR, CDR2 FQNEAQ (reference sequence). CDR3 length equals 11 residues. V was pared by 5 bases and J by 3 bases, with 5 bases between. CDR3 nucleotides: TGTGCCAGCAGCCTGGACTACGAGCAGTACTTC. Its translation is CASSLDYEQYF.

The chain couples TRBV7-6 to TRBJ2-1; 9 bases fit TRBD2. V lost 3 bases to trimming and J lost 7 bases; unmatched junction nucleotides: 4. The germline gives CDR1 SGHVS, CDR2 FNYEAQ. The CDR3 covers 14 residues. The CDR3 bases are TGTGCCAGCAGCTTCGGACTAGCGAAGAATGAGCAGTTCTTC. Translating gives CASSFGLAKNEQFF.

The CDR3 DNA follows: TGTGCCAGCAGTAACAGGGGGGATGGCTACACCTTC. Protein: CASSNRGDGYTF. The chain is built from TRBV6-1 and TRBJ1-2, with 8 bases identical to TRBD1. CDR1 and CDR2 (germline): MNHNS, SASEGT. The CDR3 covers 12 residues. The trim removed 5 bases at V and 6 bases at J, leaving 2 bases unmatched.

This clone appeared a few times. The rearrangement uses TRBV9 and TRBJ1-5; the match to TRBD1 covers 9 bases. The CDR3 has 18 residues. Looked up from germline, CDR1 is SGDLS and CDR2 is YYNGEE. The trim removed 2 bases at V and 7 bases at J, leaving 16 bases unmatched. The CDR3 DNA follows: TGTGCCAGCAGCGTGGACCGCCGGGACAGGGTTCCGCGGCAGCCCCAGCATTTT. Its protein product is CASSVDRRDRVPRQPQHF.

This chain connects TRBV12-1 to TRBJ1-2. TRBV12-1 is shown as a pseudogene. This CDR3 contains 15 residues. CDR3 loop: CASQGWGGYDYGYTF. The CDR3, as DNA: TGTGCCAGCCAGGGATGGGGGGGCTACGACTATGGCTACACCTTC.

The rearrangement links TRBV10-1 to TRBJ2-5; TRBD1 agrees at 8 bases. The trim removed 6 bases at V and 6 bases at J, leaving 6 bases unmatched. CDR1 is WNHNN, CDR2 SYGVQD, per germline (reference sequence). This CDR3 region has 13 residues. The CDR3 region has the DNA TGCGCCAGCAGCGTGGACAGGGCGCAGACCCAGTACTTC. Its translation: CASSVDRAQTQYF.